This T cell receptor (beta chain) originates from a study of Ad26.COV2.S vaccination and SARS-CoV-2 variants. Looking at the study overall: In the study, Ad26.COV2.S was injected intramuscularly once, or twice 56 days apart. Study-level results: A substantial breadth of spike-specific CD8+ and CD4+ T cell responses after vaccination has been reported. Non-spike TCR breadth was similar in vaccine and placebo recipients.

On this clone: Its antigen is undetermined.

Only in-frame clones appear in the TCRdb table, and some are missing; sequencing was by immunoSEQ multiplex PCR. This table has 400,000 to 500,000 clones, around nine tenths appearing once. Germline CDR1 and CDR2: SGHTA and FQGNSA. The CDR3 loop spans 14 amino acids. V shed 4 bases and J shed 0 bases, with 7 bases lying between them. Treatment defined: about 20 received Ad26.COV2.S at low or high dose, single or two shots; roughly 5 received placebo; per-sample allocation not given. Vaccine and placebo recipients were sampled on day 63 after the first injection. The sample was peripheral blood, taken in a trial of Ad26.COV2.S vaccine versus placebo. The receptor comes from a person aged 18-60 years who received the Ad26.COV2.S COVID-19 vaccine or a placebo. This sequence joins TRBV7-2 and TRBJ1-3; unclear D gene. The DNA for the CDR3 is TGTGCCAGCAGCTCCAGCCGCTCTGGAAACACCATATATTTT. Its protein product is CASSSSRSGNTIYF.